Below are 25 T cell receptor beta chains sequenced from a single sample in a study of cytomegalovirus exposure and HLA in healthy donors. The assay was immunoSEQ multiplex PCR, and TCRdb's table has in-frame clones only and misses some. The sample lists 100,000 to 150,000 clones; around 95% were seen once. The sequenced sample was PBMCs. Receptors originate from a man younger than 30 in good health and CMV-seronegative.

This chain links TRBV28 with TRBJ2-7; 9 positions agree with TRBD2. The junction had 10 bases not matched to a gene; V was cut back by 5 bases and J by 5 bases. Germline assignment: CDR1 MDHEN and CDR2 SYDVKM. CDR3 length: 15 amino acids. The CDR3, as DNA: TGTGCCAGCAGTCTCGTTAGCGGGAGACGCCACGAGCAGTACTTC. Its protein is CASSLVSGRRHEQYF. Full variable domain (rest looked up from reference TRBV28 and TRBJ2-7): DVKVTQSSRYLVKRTGEKVFLECVQDMDHENMFWYRQDPGLGLRLIYFSYDVKMKEKGDIPEGYSVSREKKERFSLILESASTNQTSMYLCASSLVSGRRHEQYFGPGTRLTVT.

The chain recombines TRBV19 with TRBJ1-2, with D perhaps matching TRBD1 (6 bases). Germline V gene data show CDR1 as LNHDA and CDR2 as SQIVND (reference sequence). The V end lost 7 bases, the J end lost 3 bases, and 15 bases lay between the germline ends. This CDR3 comprises 14 residues. The CDR3 spells CASKNTGYDYGYTF. As DNA, the CDR3 is TGTGCCAGTAAAAATACAGGGTATGACTATGGCTACACCTTC.

This sequence joins TRBV27 and TRBJ2-3, with 7 bases fitting TRBD2. CDR1 is MNHEY and CDR2 is SMNVEV in the germline V gene (reference sequence). The V and J ends lost 2 bases and 3 bases, in that order; junction bases with no gene match: 5. The CDR3 length is 15 residues. CDR3 sequence: CASSLRLADTDTQYF. In nucleotides, the CDR3 is TGTGCCAGCAGTTTAAGGCTAGCGGATACAGATACGCAGTATTTT.

The CDR3 region is CASSLMPGIYGYTF. CDR3 coding DNA: TGTGCCAGCAGCTTAATGCCGGGGATCTATGGCTACACCTTC. This chain connects TRBV7-9 to TRBJ1-2; unclear D gene. V lost 2 bases to trimming and J lost 4 bases, with 11 bases between them. Germline CDR1 and CDR2: SEHNR and FQNEAQ (reference sequence). This CDR3 is built from 14 residues.

The count of this clone is one. The chain couples TRBV7-3 to TRBJ2-7, with 11 bases identical to TRBD2. The germline gives CDR1 SGHTA, CDR2 FQGTGA. The CDR3 loop spans 17 amino acids. Losses at the gene ends were 5 bases for V and 2 bases for J; bases not matched to a gene: 11. The CDR3 coding sequence is TGTGCCAGCAGCACAATCCCCACTAGCGGGAGCCCCTACGAGCAGTACTTC. Translation gives CASSTIPTSGSPYEQYF.

The chain has TRBV14 and TRBJ2-3, with a possible D match to TRBD1 (5 bases). V lost 2 bases to trimming and J lost 0 bases, with 12 bases between them. Germline V CDR1 and CDR2: SGHDN, FVKESK. CDR3 length: 16 amino acids. The CDR3, as DNA: TGTGCCAGCAGCCAACAGGGAAGGGGTAGCACAGATACGCAGTATTTT. Amino acid sequence: CASSQQGRGSTDTQYF.

This chain joins TRBV11-3 and TRBJ2-2; TRBD2 matches at 9 bases. Germline CDR1 and CDR2: SGHNT and YENEEA. This CDR3 has 15 residues. V shed 7 bases, J shed 5 bases, and the junction held 8 bases outside the gene matches. CDR3 region: CASTNRLAETGELFF. DNA for the CDR3: TGTGCCAGCACCAATCGACTAGCGGAAACCGGGGAGCTGTTTTTT.

CDR3 loop: CASSYSGGGYTF. DNA of the CDR3: TGTGCCAGCAGTTACTCGGGGGGAGGCTACACCTTC. The chain uses TRBV6-5 and TRBJ1-2; D might be TRBD1 (5 bases). CDR1 is MNHEY, CDR2 SVGAGI, per germline. This CDR3 region has 12 residues. V lost 0 bases and J 8 bases, leaving 7 bases between the germline ends.

V is TRBV6-5 and J is TRBJ1-2; D gene uncertain. The CDR3 extends over 15 amino acids. Germline assignment: CDR1 MNHEY and CDR2 SVGAGI. Trimming removed 0 bases at V and 9 bases at J, with 17 bases between. The CDR3 protein is CASSYSRRSGSSYTF. The CDR3 nucleotides read TGTGCCAGCAGTTACTCGCGGCGGTCTGGTTCTAGCTACACCTTC.

This clone was recorded only once. This chain joins TRBV18 and TRBJ2-5; D unclear. Deletions cut 4 bases from V and 1 base from J, with 7 bases between. Germline CDR1 and CDR2: KGHSH and LQKENI. The CDR3 has 13 amino acids. CDR3 protein: CASSLNPQETQYF. CDR3 nucleotide sequence: TGTGCCAGCTCACTTAATCCCCAAGAGACCCAGTACTTC.

The V and J genes are TRBV6-5 and TRBJ2-7, with a possible D match to TRBD1 (6 bases). The CDR3 contains 15 residues. Germline V gene data show CDR1 as MNHEY and CDR2 as SVGAGI. Trimming cost V 2 bases and J 0 bases, with 11 bases left between them. This CDR3 reads CASSYPPGDSYEQYF. The DNA for the CDR3 is TGTGCCAGCAGTTACCCCCCAGGGGACTCCTACGAGCAGTACTTC.

J is TRBJ1-1 and V is TRBV25-1; D unclear. Germline assignment: CDR1 MGHDK and CDR2 SYGVNS. V lost 0 bases to trimming and J lost 4 bases, with 15 bases between them. The CDR3 runs to 16 residues. CDR3 bases: TGTGCCAGCAGTGAATATTCGGGAGGTGCGCGCACTGAAGCTTTCTTT. Its protein is CASSEYSGGARTEAFF.

V usage is TRBV19 and J usage is TRBJ2-7; possibly TRBD1 for D (6 bases). CDR1 and CDR2 from the germline V gene are LNHDA and SQIVND (reference sequence). This CDR3 has 17 residues. Trimming shortened V by 5 bases and J by 2 bases, and 22 bases separated the two germline ends. CDR3 sequence (DNA): TGTGCCAGTAGTTCGAGAGGCAGGGGCCACCCCACCTACGAGCAGTACTTC. Amino acids: CASSSRGRGHPTYEQYF. The whole variable domain, remainder taken from reference TRBV19 and TRBJ2-7, is DGGITQSPKYLFRKEGQNVTLSCEQNLNHDAMYWYRQDPGQGLRLIYYSQIVNDFQKGDIAEGYSVSREKKESFPLTVTSAQKNPTAFYLCASSSRGRGHPTYEQYFGPGTRLTVT.

The rearrangement uses TRBV9 and TRBJ1-2; perhaps TRBD1 as D (6 bases). V lost 4 bases to trimming and J lost 4 bases, with 14 bases between them. Looked up from germline, CDR1 is SGDLS and CDR2 is YYNGEE. The CDR3 has 14 residues. CDR3 nucleotide sequence: TGTGCCAGCAGCCCCCGACAGGTTCTCTATGGCTACACCTTC. It yields the protein CASSPRQVLYGYTF.

This chain uses TRBV6-1 with TRBJ2-7; weak D call: TRBD1 (6 bases). CDR3 length: 13 residues. The V gene's germline CDR1 is MNHNS and CDR2 SASEGT. Deletions cut 7 bases from V and 1 base from J, with 11 bases between. The CDR3 loop is CASMLQGSYEQYF. CDR3 DNA: TGTGCCAGCATGTTACAGGGTTCCTACGAGCAGTACTTC.

This chain uses TRBV5-5 with TRBJ2-4, with 8 bases matching TRBD2. CDR3 length: 14 amino acids. Germline trimming cut 4 bases from V and 6 bases from J; bases unmatched to any gene: 6. Germline V gives CDR1 SGHKS, CDR2 YYEKEE (reference sequence). The CDR3 nucleotides read TGTGCCAGCAGCCCCTGGACTAGCCGAAACATTCAGTACTTC. Amino acid sequence: CASSPWTSRNIQYF.

V and J are TRBV2 and TRBJ2-7; 8 positions agree with TRBD2. The CDR3 runs to 17 residues. Losses at the gene ends were 5 bases for V and 2 bases for J; bases not matched to a gene: 14. Looked up from germline, CDR1 is SNHLY and CDR2 is FYNNEI. In nucleotides, the CDR3 is TGTGCCAGCAGTCCCGGCGGAGGAATAGCGGGAACCTACGAGCAGTACTTC. Translation gives CASSPGGGIAGTYEQYF.

This clone was observed once. The chain recombines TRBV28 with TRBJ1-5; no definite D call. CDR3 length: 13 amino acids. Between the trimmed V and J ends, which lost 6 bases and 3 bases, there was a span of 9 bases. CDR1 is MDHEN, CDR2 SYDVKM, per germline. This CDR3 is CASRGRINQPQHF. Here the CDR3 DNA reads TGTGCCAGCAGAGGCAGGATCAATCAGCCCCAGCATTTT.

This clone has just one count. This chain links TRBV5-1 with TRBJ1-4; D unresolved. The CDR3 has 14 amino acids. V lost 4 bases and J lost 4, with 11 bases in between. Germline lookup yields CDR1 SGHRS and CDR2 YFSETQ. In DNA, the CDR3 is TGCGCCAGCAGCCCCGGGTCCGTTAATGAAAAACTGTTTTTT. Protein: CASSPGSVNEKLFF. Complete variable domain (other parts from reference TRBV5-1 and TRBJ1-4): KAGVTQTPRYLIKTRGQQVTLSCSPISGHRSVSWYQQTPGQGLQFLFEYFSETQRNKGNFPGRFSGRQFSNSRSEMNVSTLELGDSALYLCASSPGSVNEKLFFGSGTQLSVL.

The chain joins TRBV19 to TRBJ2-5; possible D gene TRBD1, 6 bases. CDR1 is LNHDA and CDR2 is SQIVND in the germline V gene (reference sequence). The CDR3 contains 13 residues. The V and J ends lost 10 bases and 4 bases respectively, with 16 bases between them. CDR3 coding DNA: TGTGCCACCCGAAGCAGGGGAAGAGAGACCCAGTACTTC. The encoded protein is CATRSRGRETQYF.

The chain joins TRBV7-6 to TRBJ2-7, with 11 nucleotides matching TRBD1. With 5 bases clipped from V and 3 bases from J, the junction kept 6 bases outside the gene matches. Germline V gene data show CDR1 as SGHVS and CDR2 as FNYEAQ. The CDR3 has 15 amino acids. CDR3 protein: CASSPGTGGFYEQYF. The CDR3 bases are TGTGCCAGCAGCCCCGGGACAGGGGGTTTCTACGAGCAGTACTTC.

The rearrangement uses TRBV30 and TRBJ1-1; TRBD1 is a possible D gene (5 bases). Trimming cost V 0 bases and J 10 bases, with 15 bases left between them. The CDR3 totals 13 residues. Germline CDR1 and CDR2: GTSNPN and SVGIG (reference sequence). The CDR3 coding sequence is TGTGCCTGGAGTGTAGGTACCCCAGGGTTAGCTTTCTTT. Protein product: CAWSVGTPGLAFF.

The chain combines TRBV28 with TRBJ2-1, with 12 bases matching TRBD1. The CDR3 contains 19 residues. Germline CDR1 reads MDHEN; CDR2 reads SYDVKM. V shed 4 bases, J shed 6 bases, and the junction held 16 bases outside the gene matches. The DNA of the CDR3 is TGTGCCAGCAGTTCGGGGACAGGGGGCCCCCGGGGCCCCACCAATGAGCAGTTCTTC. Translation gives CASSSGTGGPRGPTNEQFF. Combining the CDR3 with reference TRBV28 and TRBJ2-1 gives the whole variable domain DVKVTQSSRYLVKRTGEKVFLECVQDMDHENMFWYRQDPGLGLRLIYFSYDVKMKEKGDIPEGYSVSREKKERFSLILESASTNQTSMYLCASSSGTGGPRGPTNEQFFGPGTRLTVL.

The J gene is TRBJ2-3, the V gene TRBV7-2; TRBD2 might be the D (6 bases). Germline CDR1 SGHTA, CDR2 FQGNSA. V was shortened by 2 bases and J by 3 bases, with 15 bases between the two germline ends. This CDR3 contains 16 residues. The chain's CDR3 is CASSLIGAGKTDTQYF. CDR3 in DNA: TGTGCCAGCAGCTTAATTGGGGCGGGAAAGACAGATACGCAGTATTTT.

This clone was observed a handful of times. The CDR3 loop reads CASSVQRQGPFF. In DNA, the CDR3 is TGTGCCAGCAGCGTACAAAGACAGGGTCCATTCTTT. J is TRBJ1-1 and V is TRBV7-2; 7 nucleotides line up with TRBD1. The CDR3 has 12 residues. Germline V gene lookup returns CDR1 SGHTA and CDR2 FQGNSA. With 5 bases clipped from V and 14 bases from J, the junction kept 11 bases outside the gene matches.